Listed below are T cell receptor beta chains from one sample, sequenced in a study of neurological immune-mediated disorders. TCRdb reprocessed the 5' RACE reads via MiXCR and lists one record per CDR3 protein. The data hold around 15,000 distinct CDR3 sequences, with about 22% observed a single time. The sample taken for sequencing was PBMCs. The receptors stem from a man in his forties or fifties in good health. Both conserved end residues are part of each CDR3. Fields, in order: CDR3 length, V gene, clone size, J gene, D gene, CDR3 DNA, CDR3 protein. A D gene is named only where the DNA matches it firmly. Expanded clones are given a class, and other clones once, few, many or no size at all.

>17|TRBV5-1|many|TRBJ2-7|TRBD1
TGCGCCAGCAGCTTATTTCAAGGACAGGGGAGGTTTCACGAGCAGTACTTC
CASSLFQGQGRFHEQYF
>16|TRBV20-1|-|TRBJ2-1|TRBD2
TGCAGTGCCGACCTATTGACTAGCGGGAGTAATGGTGAGCAGTTCTTC
CSADLLTSGSNGEQFF
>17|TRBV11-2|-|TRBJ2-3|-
TGTGCCAGCAGCTTAGACTTTATTATCTCTAGCACAGATACGCAGTATTTT
CASSLDFIISSTDTQYF
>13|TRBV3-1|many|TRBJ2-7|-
TGTGCCAGCAGCCAAGCTACTCTCCGCGAGCAGTACTTC
CASSQATLREQYF
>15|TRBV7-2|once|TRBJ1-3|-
TGTGCCAGCAGCTTAGCGGGGGCGAAGGGAAACACCATATATTTT
CASSLAGAKGNTIYF
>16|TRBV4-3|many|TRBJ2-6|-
TGCGCCAGCAGCCAAGATAGCAGCTCTGGGGCCAACGTCCTGACTTTC
CASSQDSSSGANVLTF
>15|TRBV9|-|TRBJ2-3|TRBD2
TGTGCCAGCAGCGTAGCCGGGAGGGCCTCGGATACGCAGTATTTT
CASSVAGRASDTQYF
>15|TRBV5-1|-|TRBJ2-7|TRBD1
TGCGCCAGCAGCAGAGGGACAGGGGGAGCCTACGAGCAGTACTTC
CASSRGTGGAYEQYF
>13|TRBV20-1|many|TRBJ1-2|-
TGCAGTGCTAGAGCGGACGGCCACTATGGCTACACCTTC
CSARADGHYGYTF
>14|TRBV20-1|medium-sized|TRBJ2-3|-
TGCGGAACAAGGAAATGGACGCACACAGATACGCAGTATTTT
CGTRKWTHTDTQYF
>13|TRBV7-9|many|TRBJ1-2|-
TGTGCCAGCAGCGCGGACGGAGTCTATGGCTACACCTTC
CASSADGVYGYTF
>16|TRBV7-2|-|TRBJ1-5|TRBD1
TGTGCCAGCAGCGTATCCGGGACAGTTAGCAATCAGCCCCAGCATTTT
CASSVSGTVSNQPQHF
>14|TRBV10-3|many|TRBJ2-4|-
TGTGCCATCAGTGAGGAGAGGGCCAAAAACATTCAGTACTTC
CAISEERAKNIQYF
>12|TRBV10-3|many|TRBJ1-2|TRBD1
TGTGCCATCACCGCAGGGGGCGAAGGCTACACCTTC
CAITAGGEGYTF
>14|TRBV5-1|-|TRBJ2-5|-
TGCGCCAGCAGCTACAGGGATCCCCAAGAGACCCAGTACTTC
CASSYRDPQETQYF
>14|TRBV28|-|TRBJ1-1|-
TGTGCCAGCAGTTTAGCCTCGGAGTACACTGAAGCTTTCTTT
CASSLASEYTEAFF
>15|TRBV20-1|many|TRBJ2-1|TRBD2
TGCAGTGCAGAACTAGCGGCGAGCTCCTACAATGAGCAGTTCTTC
CSAELAASSYNEQFF
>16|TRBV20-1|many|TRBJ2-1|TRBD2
TGCAGTGCTGCGACTAGCGGAGCGCCCTCCTACAATGAGCAGTTCTTC
CSAATSGAPSYNEQFF
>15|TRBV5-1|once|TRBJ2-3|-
TGCGCCACCGCGTTTGGAGGGACCAACACAGATACGCAGTATTTT
CATAFGGTNTDTQYF
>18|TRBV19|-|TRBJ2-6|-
TGTGCCAGTAGTATATACAGAAGGCTCCGTAGTGGGGCCAACGTCCTGACTTTC
CASSIYRRLRSGANVLTF
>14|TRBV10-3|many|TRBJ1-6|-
TGTGCCATCAGATTCGGGGTCGACAATTCACCCCTCCACTTT
CAIRFGVDNSPLHF
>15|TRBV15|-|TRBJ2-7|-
TGTGCCACCAGCAGGCCCGGATTAAACTCCTACGAGCAGTACTTC
CATSRPGLNSYEQYF
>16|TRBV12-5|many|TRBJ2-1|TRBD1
TGTGCTAGTGGTTTGGCTTCGGGACAGGGGTATCAGGAGCAGTTCTTC
CASGLASGQGYQEQFF
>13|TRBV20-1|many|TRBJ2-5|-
TGCAGTGCTAGTGGCGGGGGCGGAAAGACCCAGTACTTC
CSASGGGGKTQYF
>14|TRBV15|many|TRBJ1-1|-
TGTGCCACCGCCAAGAAAGATATGAACACTGAAGCTTTCTTT
CATAKKDMNTEAFF
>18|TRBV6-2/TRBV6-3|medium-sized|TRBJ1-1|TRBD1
TGTGCCAGCACCCTTCCCGGGGACAGGACAGGACAGAACACTGAAGCTTTCTTT
CASTLPGDRTGQNTEAFF
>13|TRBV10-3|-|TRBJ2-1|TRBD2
TGTGCCACGGGAGGCGTCCGGTACAATGAGCAGTTCTTC
CATGGVRYNEQFF
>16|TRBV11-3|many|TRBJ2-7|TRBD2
TGTGCCAGCAGCCCGCGGGGACTAGCGAAGTTCGGCGAGCAGTACTTC
CASSPRGLAKFGEQYF
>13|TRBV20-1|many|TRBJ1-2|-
TGCAGTGCTAGTCGGGGGGGGAAGGATGGCTACACCTTC
CSASRGGKDGYTF
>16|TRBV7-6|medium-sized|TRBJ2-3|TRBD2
TGTGCCAGCAGCCTCCTTGGGACTAGCGGTCCCGATACGCAGTATTTT
CASSLLGTSGPDTQYF
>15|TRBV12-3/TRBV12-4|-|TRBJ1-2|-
TGTGCCAGCAGTTTTTCGGTAGGGGGTGGCTATGGCTACACCTTC
CASSFSVGGGYGYTF
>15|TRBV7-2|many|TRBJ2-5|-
TGTGCCAGCAGCTTAGCTCAGACCTCGGGAGAGACCCAGTACTTC
CASSLAQTSGETQYF
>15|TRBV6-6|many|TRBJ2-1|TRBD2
TGTGCCAGCAGGACTGGCAGCGGGAGAGGCAATGAGCAGTTCTTC
CASRTGSGRGNEQFF
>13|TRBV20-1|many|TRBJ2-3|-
TGCAGTGCTAGAGTGGTCGGGACAGATACGCAGTATTTT
CSARVVGTDTQYF
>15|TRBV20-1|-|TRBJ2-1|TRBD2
TGCAGTGCTACCCGTGGAGCGGGGGTATACAATGAGCAGTTCTTC
CSATRGAGVYNEQFF
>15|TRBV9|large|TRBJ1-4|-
TGTGCCAGCAGCGTTGCCGGGACGACTAATGAAAAACTGTTTTTT
CASSVAGTTNEKLFF
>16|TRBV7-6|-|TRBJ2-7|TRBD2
TGTGCCAGCAGCCCCCGGATAGCGGGAGGGACCTACGAGCAGTACTTC
CASSPRIAGGTYEQYF
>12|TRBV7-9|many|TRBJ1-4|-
TGTGCCAGCAGCTCTGGCATTTCAAAACTGTTTTTT
CASSSGISKLFF
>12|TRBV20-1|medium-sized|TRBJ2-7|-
TGCAGTGCTAGCCTGTCCAGGGACGAGCAGTACTTC
CSASLSRDEQYF
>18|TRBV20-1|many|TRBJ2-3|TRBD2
TGCAGTGCTAGTCATAAACTGGGACTAGCGGGAGTTGAAGATACGCAGTATTTT
CSASHKLGLAGVEDTQYF
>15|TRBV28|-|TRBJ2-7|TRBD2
TGTGCCAGCAGTATAAGCGGGGCGGGGGTGAGTGAGCAGTACTTC
CASSISGAGVSEQYF
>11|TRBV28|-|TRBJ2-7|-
TGTGCCAGCAGTTCTAAGTACGAGCAGTACTTC
CASSSKYEQYF
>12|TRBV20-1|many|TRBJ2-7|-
TGCAGTGGGACTTCCACATCCTACGAGCAGTACTTC
CSGTSTSYEQYF
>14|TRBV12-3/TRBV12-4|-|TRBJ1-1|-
TGTGCCAGCAGTTCGAGCCGGGTATTGACTGAAGCTTTCTTT
CASSSSRVLTEAFF
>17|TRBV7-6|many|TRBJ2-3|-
TGTGCCAGCAGCTTAGTCGAACTGGACAGCCTCACAGATACGCAGTATTTT
CASSLVELDSLTDTQYF
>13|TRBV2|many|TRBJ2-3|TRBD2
TGTGCCAGCGGGACTACTAGCACAGATACGCAGTATTTT
CASGTTSTDTQYF
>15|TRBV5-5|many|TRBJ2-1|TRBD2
TGTGCCAGCAGCTTGTTTGCGGGAGGGAACAATGAGCAGTTCTTC
CASSLFAGGNNEQFF
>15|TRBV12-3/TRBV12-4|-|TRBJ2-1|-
TGTGCCAGCACCCGAGGGGGGACGACCTACAATGAGCAGTTCTTC
CASTRGGTTYNEQFF
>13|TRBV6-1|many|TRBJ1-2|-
TGTGCCAGCAGTGAGACATACCAATATGGCTACACCTTC
CASSETYQYGYTF